Sequencing of this T cell receptor (beta chain) was carried out in a study of early T cells in non-severe SARS-CoV-2 infection. Looking at the study overall: Chains were not paired, and sequencing was done on bulk RNA from unsorted whole blood. Overall study findings and caveats: VDJdb matching favored anti-spike CD8 responses, missing private and CD4 specificities.

The table lists this clonotype with a few counts. The target antigen is unknown. Unique molecular identifiers (one per individual cDNA molecule) were attached. TCRdb redid the calling of the 5' RACE reads with MiXCR, one entry per CDR3 protein. The table shows about 87,000 distinct CDR3 sequences, with 11% to 15% occurring only once. CDR3 length: 12 residues. Germline CDR1 DFQATT, CDR2 SNEGSKA (reference sequence). Trimming took 6 bases from V and 2 from J, leaving 8 bases between them. The sample comprised whole blood. The chain couples TRBV20-1 to TRBJ1-5; the D is unclear. The receptor's source is an adult who was a healthcare worker with PCR-confirmed SARS-CoV-2 infection or an uninfected control (not recorded which). In DNA form, the CDR3 reads TGCAGTGCCTTAAGTGGCAATCAGCCCCAGCATTTT. Amino acid sequence: CSALSGNQPQHF.